This T cell receptor beta chain is from a study of blood T cells in healthy people across ages. Points from the study as a whole: It was not possible, with unsorted PBMCs, to conclusively compare naive and antigen-experienced cells. Estimates drawn from one million T cells were deemed to understate diversity.

Collection of 8.5 to 10 milliliters of peripheral blood was performed for each donor. The CDR3 is 14 residues long. Germline-derived CDR1 and CDR2 are ENHRY and SYGVKD. V dropped 2 bases and J dropped 2 bases, with 9 bases sitting between them. A J-beta primer mix and a sample-barcoded 5' primer were used in a second PCR of about 7 to 12 cycles. TCRdb recomputed calls from the 5' RACE reads with MiXCR, one row per CDR3 protein. The sample has 850,000 to 1,000,000 distinct CDR3 sequences, approximately 49% seen once. This clonotype showed up just a few times. Antigen specificity is unknown. This TCR derives from a man aged 25-45 years in good health. V and J are TRBV10-3 and TRBJ1-1; the D is unclear. The sequenced sample consisted of blood. For the CDR3, the DNA is TGTGCCATCAGTGAGGGAGACTACAACACTGAAGCTTTCTTT. Its translation: CAISEGDYNTEAFF.